The following is a TCR beta chain sequence with its context. This record comes from a study of T cells in Graves' hyperthyroidism and ophthalmopathy. The CDR3 is 15 amino acids. The V segment lost 2 bases and the J segment 4 bases; nucleotides outside the gene matches: 8. Germline lookup yields CDR1 DFQATT and CDR2 SNEGSKA (reference sequence). Regions amplified from RNA transcripts were the TCR beta CDR3 regions. The study used the HTBI primer set for a first-round RT-PCR of the TCR CDR3. Using its own MiXCR run on the multiplex PCR reads, TCRdb lists one record per CDR3 protein. Among some 690,000 distinct CDR3 sequences listed, 17% were seen once.

The specimen sequenced was blood. This sequence joins TRBV20-1 and TRBJ2-1; TRBD2 agrees at 7 bases. The receptor was isolated from a man in his forties or fifties with Graves' hyperthyroidism. CDR3 coding DNA: TGCAGTGCTAGACCCGGGCTAGCGGTTTACAATGAGCAGTTCTTC. Encoded protein: CSARPGLAVYNEQFF.